The 24 T cell receptor beta chains below all came from one sample that was sequenced in a study of OX40 agonist ivuxolimab in advanced cancers. Generated by immunoSEQ multiplex PCR, the TCRdb table keeps only in-frame clones and is missing some. The repertoire holds 35,000 to 45,000 clones, with around 91% as singletons. The source was CD4+ or CD8+ T cells sorted from blood, collected in a trial of the OX40 agonist ivuxolimab. These receptors originate from an adult with an advanced solid tumor such as melanoma, head and neck, liver or kidney cancer.

V gene TRBV19 combines with J gene TRBJ1-5; TRBD1 matches at 7 bases. CDR3 length: 20 amino acids. Germline lookup yields CDR1 LNHDA and CDR2 SQIVND (reference sequence). Losses at the gene ends were 6 bases for V and 0 bases for J; bases not matched to a gene: 20. The CDR3 region is CASRVLGRGQKIYSNQPQHF. The CDR3 DNA is TGTGCCAGTAGGGTCCTTGGACGGGGACAGAAAATATATAGCAATCAGCCCCAGCATTTT.

The V call is TRBV7-6, the J call TRBJ2-7, with D unresolved. The CDR3 has 13 amino acids. Trimming stripped 1 base from V and 2 bases from J, with 6 bases between. The germline V gene has CDR1 SGHVS and CDR2 FNYEAQ. DNA for the CDR3: TGTGCCAGCAGCTTAGAGGCCCCCTACGAGCAGTACTTC. Its translation: CASSLEAPYEQYF.

As concerns this clone: The junction differs from germline at one of its ends, possibly a read error. The J gene is TRBJ2-7, the V gene TRBV7-7, with D tentatively TRBD2 (6 bases). The CDR3 loop spans 13 amino acids. Germline CDR1 reads SSHAT; CDR2 reads FNYEAQ (reference sequence). CDR3 nucleotide sequence: TGTGCTAGCAGCTTATCAGGGACTTACGAGCAGTACTTC. Its translation is CASSLSGTYEQYF.

This chain links TRBV19 with TRBJ2-2; possibly TRBD2 for D (5 bases). Trimming pared 7 bases from V and 5 bases from J, leaving 17 bases between. This CDR3 region has 15 residues. The germline V gene encodes CDR1 LNHDA and CDR2 SQIVND (reference sequence). The CDR3 is CASNSPGVGTGELFF. The DNA for the CDR3 is TGTGCCAGTAACTCGCCCGGGGTAGGGACCGGGGAGCTGTTTTTT.

This clone occurred once. The chain couples TRBV28 to TRBJ2-5; 12 bases are a match to TRBD2. There are 15 residues in the CDR3. V shed 5 bases and J 5 bases; nucleotides not matched to a gene: 6. Looked up from germline, CDR1 is MDHEN and CDR2 is SYDVKM. The CDR3 DNA reads as TGTGCCAGCAGTCTTCGGACTAGCGGGGTGGAGACCCAGTACTTC. Its translation: CASSLRTSGVETQYF.

This rearrangement joins TRBV9 to TRBJ2-7; D not resolved. CDR3 length equals 15 residues. V was pared by 0 bases and J by 8 bases, with 18 bases between. From germline, CDR1 is SGDLS and CDR2 YYNGEE. This chain's CDR3 is CASSVDDDPIAKQYF. Here the CDR3 DNA reads TGTGCCAGCAGCGTAGATGACGACCCTATAGCCAAGCAGTACTTC.

The rearrangement links TRBV28 to TRBJ1-2, with 9 bases identical to TRBD1. V was clipped by 6 bases and J by 4 bases; unmatched bases: 6. Germline V gene lookup returns CDR1 MDHEN and CDR2 SYDVKM. This CDR3 has 14 amino acids. CDR3 sequence (DNA): TGTGCCAGCAGGTCCGGGACAGGGCCCTATGGCTACACCTTC. Translated, it gives CASRSGTGPYGYTF.

V and J are TRBV4-3 and TRBJ1-2, with a tentative D call TRBD1 (6 bases). V was pared by 3 bases and J by 0 bases, with 11 bases between. CDR1 is LGHNA and CDR2 is YSLEER in the germline V gene. There are 15 residues in the CDR3. In nucleotides, the CDR3 is TGCGCCAGCAGCCAGGAGAGGGGGGCTAACTATGGCTACACCTTC. It translates to CASSQERGANYGYTF.

The chain is built from TRBV6-1 and TRBJ2-5; 10 bases map to TRBD1. The CDR3 covers 15 residues. Per germline, CDR1 MNHNS and CDR2 SASEGT. V shed 6 bases, J shed 4 bases, and the junction held 8 bases outside the gene matches. The CDR3 loop reads CASRPDRGRGETQYF. The CDR3 DNA is TGTGCCAGCAGACCCGACAGGGGGCGTGGAGAGACCCAGTACTTC.

This chain connects TRBV6-5 to TRBJ1-2, with D possibly being TRBD1 (5 bases). The ends were cut back, 7 bases at V and 6 bases at J, with 15 bases in the middle. The CDR3 has 13 residues. The germline V gene encodes CDR1 MNHEY and CDR2 SVGAGI. The CDR3 sequence is CASTRGGEDGYTF. In DNA form, the CDR3 reads TGTGCCAGCACAAGGGGAGGGGAGGATGGCTACACCTTC.

J is TRBJ1-4 and V is TRBV29-1; 7 bases match TRBD1. CDR1 is SQVTM, CDR2 ANQGSEA, per germline. Trimming at V came to 7 bases and at J to 7 bases, leaving 12 bases not matched to a gene. The length of the CDR3 is 14 residues. The CDR3 spells CSASETGLGEKLFF. CDR3 nucleotides: TGCAGCGCTTCTGAGACAGGGTTGGGTGAAAAACTGTTTTTT. The full variable domain, with the rest looked up from reference TRBV29-1 and TRBJ1-4, is SAVISQKPSRDICQRGTSLTIQCQVDSQVTMMFWYRQQPGQSLTLIATANQGSEATYESGFVIDKFPISRPNLTFSTLTVSNMSPEDSSIYLCSASETGLGEKLFFGSGTQLSVL.

The CDR3 is CASRRQGDGYTF. The CDR3, as DNA: TGTGCCAGCCGGCGACAGGGTGACGGCTACACCTTC. The chain joins TRBV2 to TRBJ1-2, with 7 bases identical to TRBD1. Germline trimming cut 8 bases from V and 8 bases from J; bases unmatched to any gene: 8. The CDR3 length is 12 residues. CDR1 and CDR2 from the germline V gene are SNHLY and FYNNEI.

This chain joins TRBV7-3 and TRBJ2-6; D might be TRBD1 or TRBD2, each matching 5 bases. The CDR3 consists of 15 residues. The V and J ends lost 2 bases and 0 bases respectively, with 5 bases between them. Germline lookup yields CDR1 SGHTA and CDR2 FQGTGA. CDR3 sequence: CASSLGGSGANVLTF. CDR3 sequence (DNA): TGTGCCAGCAGCTTAGGGGGCTCTGGGGCCAACGTCCTGACTTTC.

The rearrangement joins TRBV6-1 to TRBJ2-3; 8 bases are a match to TRBD1. The CDR3 loop spans 14 amino acids. The V gene end was trimmed by 7 bases and the J gene end by 4 bases; junction bases not matched to a gene: 7. Germline loops: CDR1 MNHNS, CDR2 SASEGT. The CDR3 nucleotides read TGTGCCAGCATCCAGGACAGGGTACCAGATACGCAGTATTTT. This gives the protein CASIQDRVPDTQYF.

The V and J genes are TRBV30 and TRBJ2-2; TRBD2 aligns across 9 bases. V lost 0 bases and J lost 5; bases outside the gene matches: 1. CDR3 length equals 14 residues. Germline assignment: CDR1 GTSNPN and CDR2 SVGIG (reference sequence). The CDR3 nucleotides read TGTGCCTGGAGTGTGGGACTAGCAACCGGGGAGCTGTTTTTT. Translation: CAWSVGLATGELFF.

V is TRBV6-6 and J is TRBJ1-2, with TRBD1 matching 8 bases. The CDR3 is 15 amino acids. The ends lost 6 bases at V and 3 bases at J; junction bases unmatched: 9. Germline lookup yields CDR1 MNHNY and CDR2 SVGAGI (reference sequence). DNA of the CDR3: TGTGCCAGCAGCGACCCGACAGGGGAGGACTATGGCTACACCTTC. Protein product: CASSDPTGEDYGYTF.

The chain carries TRBV7-8 and TRBJ1-1; D gene unclear. There are 14 residues in the CDR3. Germline V lookup: CDR1 SGHVS, CDR2 FQNEAQ. V shed 5 bases and J shed 1 base, with 11 bases lying between them. The CDR3 is CASSPRARNTEAFF. Here the CDR3 DNA reads TGTGCCAGCAGCCCTCGGGCAAGGAACACTGAAGCTTTCTTT.

V usage is TRBV19 and J usage is TRBJ2-4, with TRBD2 identical over 7 bases. The CDR3 consists of 16 residues. Germline V gene lookup returns CDR1 LNHDA and CDR2 SQIVND (reference sequence). With 4 bases clipped from V and 5 bases from J, the junction kept 11 bases outside the gene matches. CDR3 residues: CASSRGREGMENIQYF. The CDR3 DNA is TGTGCCAGTAGTAGGGGGAGGGAGGGAATGGAAAACATTCAGTACTTC.

The chain links TRBV6-5 to TRBJ1-2; TRBD1 aligns across 9 bases. The germline gives CDR1 MNHEY, CDR2 SVGAGI. This CDR3 spans 14 amino acids. V was clipped by 6 bases and J by 2 bases; unmatched bases: 4. CDR3 residues: CASSGTGFNYGYTF. The CDR3 DNA follows: TGTGCCAGCAGCGGGACAGGGTTCAACTATGGCTACACCTTC.

The V and J genes are TRBV28 and TRBJ1-1, with no clear D. Trimming took 9 bases from V and 1 from J, leaving 6 bases between them. Per germline, CDR1 MDHEN and CDR2 SYDVKM. The CDR3 extends over 11 amino acids. The DNA of the CDR3 is TGTGCCAGTCAGTCGAACACTGAAGCTTTCTTT. It is translated as CASQSNTEAFF. The entire variable domain, with the rest obtained from reference TRBV28 and TRBJ1-1, is as follows: DVKVTQSSRYLVKRTGEKVFLECVQDMDHENMFWYRQDPGLGLRLIYFSYDVKMKEKGDIPEGYSVSREKKERFSLILESASTNQTSMYLCASQSNTEAFFGQGTRLTVV.

V usage is TRBV28 and J usage is TRBJ1-1, with D maybe TRBD1 (6 bases). This CDR3 is built from 12 residues. Germline V gene sequence: CDR1 MDHEN, CDR2 SYDVKM. Trimming pared 2 bases from V and 11 bases from J, leaving 12 bases between. The CDR3 DNA sequence: TGTGCCAGCAGTTTAGGGGGGGGGCATGCTTTCTTT. Its protein product is CASSLGGGHAFF.

The V call is TRBV10-3, the J call TRBJ2-7; 8 bases fit TRBD1. The CDR3 totals 15 residues. CDR1 is ENHRY and CDR2 is SYGVKD in the germline V gene. J gave up 3 bases and V 4 bases, and 8 bases lay outside the gene matches. CDR3 sequence reads: CAISGNRDRIYEQYF. In nucleotides, the CDR3 is TGTGCCATCAGTGGTAACCGGGACAGGATCTACGAGCAGTACTTC.

J is TRBJ1-5 and V is TRBV5-6; tentatively, D is TRBD1 (5 bases). The V and J ends lost 5 bases and 0 bases respectively, with 12 bases between them. The CDR3 has 15 residues. Germline values: CDR1 SGHDT, CDR2 YYEEEE. The CDR3 spells CASSWGPDSNQPQHF. CDR3 sequence (DNA): TGTGCCAGCAGTTGGGGACCCGATAGCAATCAGCCCCAGCATTTT.

This clone was observed once. The rearrangement uses TRBV2 and TRBJ2-2; 9 nucleotides line up with TRBD2. Germline CDR1 is SNHLY and CDR2 is FYNNEI. The ends lost 4 bases at V and 7 bases at J; junction bases unmatched: 4. The length of the CDR3 is 14 residues. The DNA for the CDR3 is TGTGCCAGCAGTGTTAGCGGGAGCGGCGGGGAGCTGTTTTTT. Amino acids: CASSVSGSGGELFF.